The 21 T cell receptor beta chains given below trace back to one sample, sequenced in a study of naive and memory T cell subsets. The beta constant-region primer was an equimolar mix of two oligonucleotides covering TRBC1 and TRBC2. From the UMI-ligation and nested PCR reads, TCRdb called clonotypes with MiXCR, one entry per CDR3 protein. The sample records 89,000 or so distinct CDR3 sequences, roughly 14% being singletons. The sequenced material came from central memory CD4+ T cells from blood. Receptor source: a human donor in good health.

This clonotype has only a few counts. This chain joins TRBV19 and TRBJ1-5; 9 bases match TRBD1. The CDR3 loop spans 17 amino acids. Losses at the gene ends were 6 bases for V and 0 bases for J; bases not matched to a gene: 9. Germline CDR1 and CDR2: LNHDA and SQIVND (reference sequence). CDR3 coding DNA: TGTGCCAGTAGCATGGGGACAGGGCTTTATAGCAATCAGCCCCAGCATTTT. Its translation: CASSMGTGLYSNQPQHF. The full variable domain, in which reference TRBV19 and TRBJ1-5 provide the parts outside the CDR3, is DGGITQSPKYLFRKEGQNVTLSCEQNLNHDAMYWYRQDPGQGLRLIYYSQIVNDFQKGDIAEGYSVSREKKESFPLTVTSAQKNPTAFYLCASSMGTGLYSNQPQHFGDGTRLSIL.

This clonotype was seen only a few times. The CDR3 sequence is CSANRPSGRNNEQFF. The CDR3 coding sequence is TGCAGTGCCAACCGACCTAGCGGGAGGAATAATGAGCAGTTCTTC. The chain combines TRBV20-1 with TRBJ2-1; 11 nucleotides match TRBD2. V gave up 6 bases and J gave up 7 bases; unmatched junction bases: 11. The CDR3 is 15 amino acids. From germline, CDR1 is DFQATT and CDR2 SNEGSKA (reference sequence).

This clonotype has ten or more counts. V gene TRBV7-2 combines with J gene TRBJ2-5, with 7 nucleotides matching TRBD1. With V trimmed by 7 bases and J by 1 base, 6 bases remained unmatched. This CDR3 has 14 residues. Germline V gene sequence: CDR1 SGHTA, CDR2 FQGNSA. CDR3 amino acids: CASKSTGVQETQYF. DNA for the CDR3: TGTGCCAGCAAGTCAACAGGGGTCCAAGAGACCCAGTACTTC.

This clonotype is deemed medium-sized. The chain has TRBV7-2 and TRBJ2-3; D is tentatively TRBD1 or TRBD2 (5 bases each). Germline values: CDR1 SGHTA, CDR2 FQGNSA. The CDR3 extends over 14 amino acids. V gave up 6 bases and J gave up 5 bases, with 15 bases separating them. CDR3 amino acids: CASRPWGGGDTQYF. The CDR3 region has the DNA TGTGCCAGCAGGCCTTGGGGCGGAGGAGATACGCAGTATTTT.

The table lists this clonotype with a few counts. The chain has TRBV19 and TRBJ1-5, with 8 positions matching TRBD1. This CDR3 comprises 15 residues. Germline V gene sequence: CDR1 LNHDA, CDR2 SQIVND (reference sequence). After removal of 5 bases from V and 3 bases from J, the junction contained 6 bases not matched to a gene. The CDR3 DNA follows: TGTGCCAGTAGTGCCCGGACAGGGAACAATCAGCCCCAGCATTTT. Translation gives CASSARTGNNQPQHF.

The V gene is TRBV7-2, the J gene TRBJ1-1; D not certain. The CDR3 covers 12 residues. Germline V gene sequence: CDR1 SGHTA, CDR2 FQGNSA. Trimming took off 5 bases at V and 7 bases at J, with 11 bases between the two ends. CDR3 nucleotide sequence: TGTGCCAGCAGCCCCGGCCGCAATGAAGCTTTCTTT. Translated, it gives CASSPGRNEAFF.

This clonotype was found a few times. This sequence joins TRBV29-1 and TRBJ2-1; TRBD2 matches 10 bases. Looked up from germline, CDR1 is SQVTM and CDR2 is ANQGSEA. CDR3 size: 11 residues. The V gene end was trimmed by 2 bases and the J gene end by 15 bases; junction bases not matched to a gene: 4. The DNA of the CDR3 is TGCAGCGTTGAACTAGCGGGAGTTGTGTTCTTC. Translating gives CSVELAGVVFF.

The J gene is TRBJ2-1, the V gene TRBV27; 9 nucleotides agree with TRBD1. CDR3 length: 15 amino acids. V gave up 5 bases and J gave up 6 bases; unmatched junction bases: 8. Germline values: CDR1 MNHEY, CDR2 SMNVEV (reference sequence). This chain's CDR3 is CASSQPTGGLNEQFF. CDR3 DNA: TGTGCCAGCAGTCAACCGACAGGGGGTCTCAATGAGCAGTTCTTC.

This clonotype was recorded a few times. The chain employs TRBV28 and TRBJ1-6; possible D gene TRBD1, 5 bases. The V gene lost 1 base and the J gene lost 3 bases, with 7 bases spanning the gap. Germline-derived CDR1 and CDR2 are MDHEN and SYDVKM. This CDR3 spans 15 amino acids. In DNA form, the CDR3 reads TGTGCCAGCAGTTTATTACAGGTCTATAATTCACCCCTCCACTTT. Encoded protein: CASSLLQVYNSPLHF.

In this sample, this clonotype turned up a few times. The chain recombines TRBV28 with TRBJ1-2; TRBD1 agrees at 8 bases. V lost 2 bases and J lost 6; bases outside the gene matches: 2. The CDR3 runs to 13 residues. Germline-derived CDR1 and CDR2 are MDHEN and SYDVKM. For the CDR3, the DNA is TGTGCCAGCAGTTTAGGACAGGGCGATGGCTACACCTTC. Amino acid sequence: CASSLGQGDGYTF.

The V gene is TRBV15, the J gene TRBJ2-3; 7 bases match TRBD2. Trimming cost V 5 bases and J 5 bases; bases outside gene matches: 7. Germline CDR1 reads LNHNV; CDR2 reads YYDKDF (reference sequence). The CDR3 length is 14 residues. The CDR3: CATSGAGAKDTQYF. In nucleotides, the CDR3 is TGTGCCACCAGCGGGGCGGGAGCAAAAGATACGCAGTATTTT.

This chain links TRBV19 with TRBJ2-2, with a tentative D call TRBD2 (5 bases). Trimming removed 4 bases at V and 6 bases at J, with 6 bases between. The CDR3 length is 12 residues. Germline loops: CDR1 LNHDA, CDR2 SQIVND (reference sequence). CDR3 loop: CASSTRAGELFF. DNA for the CDR3: TGTGCCAGTAGTACGAGGGCCGGGGAGCTGTTTTTT.

This clonotype was found a few times. This chain joins TRBV12-3 or TRBV12-4 and TRBJ1-5; 9 positions match TRBD1. Losses at the gene ends were 5 bases for V and 5 bases for J; bases not matched to a gene: 13. The length of the CDR3 is 17 residues. The CDR3 nucleotides are TGTGCCAGCAGTACGGGACAGGGAGATTTGCCCCATCAGCCCCAGCATTTT. Translated, it gives CASSTGQGDLPHQPQHF.

This clonotype was seen a handful of times. The chain couples TRBV5-1 to TRBJ2-1; a possible D gene is TRBD2 (6 bases). CDR1 is SGHRS and CDR2 is YFSETQ in the germline V gene. The V and J ends lost 4 bases and 8 bases respectively, with 13 bases between them. This CDR3 comprises 13 residues. The CDR3 loop reads CASSLGGRDEQFF. The CDR3 DNA sequence: TGCGCCAGCAGCCTGGGGGGTCGCGATGAGCAGTTCTTC.

This clonotype was counted between two and nine times. The chain recombines TRBV19 with TRBJ1-5; 10 positions match TRBD1. The V segment lost 5 bases and the J segment 1 base; nucleotides outside the gene matches: 8. Germline V CDR1 and CDR2: LNHDA, SQIVND (reference sequence). The CDR3 covers 17 residues. The CDR3 loop is CASSFLRTGGSNQPQHF. CDR3 in DNA: TGTGCCAGTAGTTTTCTAAGGACAGGGGGAAGCAATCAGCCCCAGCATTTT. Full variable domain (rest looked up from reference TRBV19 and TRBJ1-5): DGGITQSPKYLFRKEGQNVTLSCEQNLNHDAMYWYRQDPGQGLRLIYYSQIVNDFQKGDIAEGYSVSREKKESFPLTVTSAQKNPTAFYLCASSFLRTGGSNQPQHFGDGTRLSIL.

The chain recombines TRBV6-2 or TRBV6-3 with TRBJ2-2; a possible D gene is TRBD2 (6 bases). Germline V lookup: CDR1 MNHEY, CDR2 SVGEGT. The length of the CDR3 is 15 residues. V was trimmed by 6 bases and J by 4 bases, leaving 15 bases between them. The DNA for the CDR3 is TGTGCCAGCAGCCCACCCTGGAGGGTCACCGGGGAGCTGTTTTTT. It specifies CASSPPWRVTGELFF.

For this clonotype: A much larger clone is a single base away; this may be a read error. The chain links TRBV4-2 to TRBJ2-7; TRBD1 might be the D (6 bases). The CDR3 has 14 amino acids. Trimming took 1 base from V and 3 from J, leaving 10 bases between them. Germline values: CDR1 LGHNA, CDR2 YNFKEQ. This CDR3 is CASSQVKDSYEQYF. CDR3 nucleotide sequence: TGTGCCAGCAGCCAAGTGAAGGACAGCTACGAGCAGTACTTC.

The chain recombines TRBV11-2 with TRBJ2-4; 7 bases fit TRBD2. This CDR3 has 15 amino acids. Germline assignment: CDR1 SGHAT and CDR2 FQNNGV. V was clipped by 1 base and J by 10 bases; unmatched bases: 10. Written as DNA, the CDR3 is TGTGCCAGCAGCTTAGGGACTAGTCGTCCTCGAATTCAGTACTTC. Its translation: CASSLGTSRPRIQYF. The variable domain in full, with the rest retrieved from reference TRBV11-2 and TRBJ2-4, is EAGVAQSPRYKIIEKRQSVAFWCNPISGHATLYWYQQILGQGPKLLIQFQNNGVVDDSQLPKDRFSAERLKGVDSTLKIQPAKLEDSAVYLCASSLGTSRPRIQYFGAGTRLSVL.

There are a few counts of this clonotype. This chain uses TRBV7-9 with TRBJ2-5; D perhaps matches TRBD2 (6 bases). Germline CDR1 reads SEHNR; CDR2 reads FQNEAQ (reference sequence). V was cut by 4 bases and J by 5 bases, with 14 bases left in between. CDR3 length: 14 residues. Here the CDR3 reads CASSSGGSWETQYF. Here the CDR3 DNA reads TGTGCCAGCAGCTCCGGGGGTAGTTGGGAGACCCAGTACTTC.

This clonotype was seen ten or more times. This chain connects TRBV7-2 to TRBJ2-5, with 7 bases fitting TRBD2. Germline values: CDR1 SGHTA, CDR2 FQGNSA. V was clipped by 5 bases and J by 10 bases; unmatched bases: 4. CDR3 length: 11 amino acids. CDR3 region: CASSRGGSQYF. The DNA for the CDR3 is TGTGCCAGCAGCCGGGGCGGGAGCCAGTACTTC.

This clonotype was detected many times. The chain is built from TRBV7-2 and TRBJ2-1; tentatively, D is TRBD1 (5 bases). Trimming took off 4 bases at V and 2 bases at J, with 6 bases between the two ends. Per germline, CDR1 SGHTA and CDR2 FQGNSA. This CDR3 region has 13 residues. The CDR3 sequence is CASSSTAYNEQFF. CDR3 sequence (DNA): TGTGCCAGCAGCTCGACAGCCTACAATGAGCAGTTCTTC.